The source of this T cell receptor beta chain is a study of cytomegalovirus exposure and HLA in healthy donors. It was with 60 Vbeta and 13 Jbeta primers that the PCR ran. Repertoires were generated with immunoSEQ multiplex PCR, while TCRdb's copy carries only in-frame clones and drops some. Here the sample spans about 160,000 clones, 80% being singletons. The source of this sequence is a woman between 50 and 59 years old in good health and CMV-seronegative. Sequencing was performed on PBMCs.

The CDR3 DNA follows: TGTGCCAGCAGCTTATTCTGGGGCCAGTCCTACAATGAGCAGTTCTTC. Translated: CASSLFWGQSYNEQFF. The chain couples TRBV7-2 to TRBJ2-1; D is perhaps TRBD1 (5 bases). This CDR3 region has 16 residues. V lost 2 bases to trimming and J lost 1 base, with 12 bases between them. Germline lookup yields CDR1 SGHTA and CDR2 FQGNSA.